The source of this T cell receptor (beta chain) is a study of blood T cell repertoires in COVID-19. Study information: T cells, B-cell-depleted T cells, or PBMCs supplied cDNA or gDNA.

In the source study's methods: Reference gene primer amplification gave nucleated cell count estimates. The assay was immunoSEQ multiplex PCR, and TCRdb's table has in-frame clones only and misses some. The V and J calls and the clone size are those of that table, but D and trimming were determined from the DNA. The sample lists just over 300,000 clones; almost 90% were seen once. The study drew participants aged about 18 to 90 years from approximately 25 US areas. Assignments of participants to cohorts depended upon their own reported clinical history. The CDR3 covers 17 residues. The germline V gene encodes CDR1 SGHTS and CDR2 YDEGEE. Trimming shortened V by 0 bases and J by 2 bases, and 15 bases separated the two germline ends.

This sequence was found in a woman younger than 30 with acute COVID-19. V is TRBV5-8 and J is TRBJ1-3; D not certain. Input material: PBMCs or T cells enriched from blood (not recorded which). CDR3 bases: TGTGCCAGCAGCTTGGTACCAGGATCCTTAGCTGGAAACACCATATATTTT. This codes for CASSLVPGSLAGNTIYF.